This TCR beta chain was sequenced for a study of blood T cells in healthy people across ages. Findings of the study overall: Older age coincided with a roughly linear decline in TCR beta diversity per million T cells.

Alongside a J-beta primer mix, a sample-barcoded 5' primer served in a second PCR lasting roughly 7 to 11 cycles. In TCRdb, the 5' RACE reads were re-called with MiXCR into one record per CDR3 protein. The table includes 1.5 million to 2 million distinct CDR3 sequences, about 35% detected once. This clonotype occurred a few times. Its target is not known. Trimming took off 6 bases at V and 2 bases at J, with 14 bases between the two ends. Germline V gives CDR1 DFQATT, CDR2 SNEGSKA (reference sequence). The CDR3 loop spans 13 amino acids. The source material was blood. The clonotype comes from a woman under 40 in good health. The V and J genes are TRBV20-1 and TRBJ2-7; TRBD1 might be the D (6 bases). The CDR3 DNA is TGCAGTGCCACAAACAGGGAGACCTACGAGCAGTACTTC. Amino acids: CSATNRETYEQYF.